These T cell receptor beta chains were read from a single sample in a study of cytomegalovirus exposure and HLA in healthy donors. Generated by immunoSEQ multiplex PCR, the TCRdb table keeps only in-frame clones and is missing some. The sample holds approximately 130,000 clones, over 75% seen once. What was sequenced was PBMCs. Receptors originate from a man aged 40-50 years in good health and CMV-seronegative. The CDR3 runs from the conserved cysteine through the conserved F or W. Fields, in order: clone size, D gene, V gene, J gene, CDR3 protein, CDR3 DNA. The D gene is left open where the match is weak. Clone size is stated in some rows and not others, as once, few, many or a class when expanded.

clone_size: -
d_call: TRBD2
v_call: TRBV5-6
j_call: TRBJ2-4
cdr3_aa: CASSLLTSGGPGAKNSQYF
cdr3_nt: TGTGCCAGCAGCCTACTGACTAGCGGGGGGCCGGGGGCCAAAAACAGTCAGTACTTC

clone_size: -
d_call: TRBD1
v_call: TRBV7-9
j_call: TRBJ1-4
cdr3_aa: CASSTSTGVYEKLFF
cdr3_nt: TGTGCCAGCAGCACCTCGACAGGGGTTTATGAAAAACTGTTTTTT

clone_size: -
d_call: -
v_call: TRBV28
j_call: TRBJ2-1
cdr3_aa: CASTLGGEQFF
cdr3_nt: TGTGCCAGCACCCTTGGAGGTGAGCAGTTCTTC

clone_size: -
d_call: -
v_call: TRBV11-2
j_call: TRBJ1-5
cdr3_aa: CASSPRVNQPQHF
cdr3_nt: TGTGCCAGCAGCCCCAGGGTAAATCAGCCCCAGCATTTT

clone_size: -
d_call: -
v_call: TRBV4-3
j_call: TRBJ2-7
cdr3_aa: CASSQASETGRYF
cdr3_nt: TGCGCCAGCAGCCAAGCTTCGGAGACGGGAAGGTACTTC

clone_size: once
d_call: TRBD1
v_call: TRBV7-8
j_call: TRBJ1-4
cdr3_aa: CASSLPRRGATNEKLFF
cdr3_nt: TGTGCCAGCAGCTTACCCCGCAGGGGGGCAACTAATGAAAAACTGTTTTTT

clone_size: -
d_call: -
v_call: TRBV9
j_call: TRBJ2-2
cdr3_aa: CASSVAYRETGELFF
cdr3_nt: TGTGCCAGCAGCGTAGCTTACAGGGAGACCGGGGAGCTGTTTTTT

clone_size: -
d_call: -
v_call: TRBV6-5
j_call: TRBJ2-5
cdr3_aa: CASSYSQQETQYF
cdr3_nt: TGTGCCAGCAGTTACTCACAGCAAGAGACCCAGTACTTC

clone_size: -
d_call: -
v_call: TRBV29-1
j_call: TRBJ1-1
cdr3_aa: CTSRTLVDQREDGEAFF
cdr3_nt: TGCACCTCGAGGACCCTTGTGGACCAGAGGGAGGATGGTGAAGCTTTCTTT

clone_size: -
d_call: TRBD1
v_call: TRBV28
j_call: TRBJ1-1
cdr3_aa: CASKPAQGQMGNTEAFF
cdr3_nt: TGTGCCAGCAAGCCGGCACAGGGACAGATGGGGAACACTGAAGCTTTCTTT

clone_size: -
d_call: -
v_call: TRBV6-5
j_call: TRBJ2-5
cdr3_aa: CASKSLNQETQYF
cdr3_nt: TGTGCCAGCAAAAGCTTGAACCAAGAGACCCAGTACTTC

clone_size: -
d_call: -
v_call: TRBV15
j_call: TRBJ1-6
cdr3_aa: CATSRAGSALHF
cdr3_nt: TGTGCCACCAGCAGAGCCGGAAGCGCCCTCCACTTT

clone_size: few
d_call: -
v_call: TRBV15
j_call: TRBJ1-1
cdr3_aa: CATSTDSWRAFF
cdr3_nt: TGTGCCACCAGCACAGACAGTTGGAGAGCTTTCTTT

clone_size: few
d_call: -
v_call: TRBV11-3
j_call: TRBJ2-7
cdr3_aa: CASSFTPLYEQYF
cdr3_nt: TGTGCCAGCAGCTTTACACCCTTATACGAGCAGTACTTC

clone_size: -
d_call: -
v_call: TRBV10-2
j_call: TRBJ1-5
cdr3_aa: CASSVAGSSNQPQHF
cdr3_nt: TGCGCCAGCAGTGTCGCGGGTTCGAGCAATCAGCCCCAGCATTTT

clone_size: -
d_call: TRBD2
v_call: TRBV27
j_call: TRBJ2-1
cdr3_aa: CASSTRLAGSNEQFF
cdr3_nt: TGTGCCAGCAGTACCCGGTTAGCGGGGAGCAATGAGCAGTTCTTC

clone_size: once
d_call: -
v_call: TRBV2
j_call: TRBJ1-3
cdr3_aa: CASSRQEIISGNTIYF
cdr3_nt: TGTGCCAGCAGTCGACAGGAAATCATCTCTGGAAACACCATATATTTT

clone_size: -
d_call: -
v_call: TRBV5-6
j_call: TRBJ2-7
cdr3_aa: CASSLRTRSYEQYF
cdr3_nt: TGTGCCAGCAGCTTGAGAACAAGGAGCTACGAGCAGTACTTC

clone_size: -
d_call: -
v_call: TRBV28
j_call: TRBJ2-5
cdr3_aa: CASSSGQTQETQYF
cdr3_nt: TGTGCCAGCAGTTCCGGACAGACTCAAGAGACCCAGTACTTC

clone_size: once
d_call: -
v_call: TRBV4-3
j_call: TRBJ2-3
cdr3_aa: CASSQDRGGADTQYF
cdr3_nt: TGCGCCAGCAGCCAAGATCGAGGGGGGGCAGATACGCAGTATTTT

clone_size: -
d_call: TRBD1
v_call: TRBV7-2
j_call: TRBJ1-2
cdr3_aa: CASSWDRGGGYTF
cdr3_nt: TGTGCCAGCAGCTGGGACAGGGGAGGTGGCTACACCTTC

clone_size: -
d_call: TRBD2
v_call: TRBV5-6
j_call: TRBJ2-7
cdr3_aa: CASSLRLAGPYSYEQYF
cdr3_nt: TGTGCCAGCAGCTTGAGGCTAGCGGGGCCCTACTCCTACGAGCAGTACTTC

clone_size: -
d_call: -
v_call: TRBV5-1
j_call: TRBJ2-3
cdr3_aa: CASSLVPPSTSTDTQYF
cdr3_nt: TGCGCCAGCAGCTTGGTACCCCCTAGCACTAGCACAGATACGCAGTATTTT

clone_size: -
d_call: TRBD1
v_call: TRBV4-1
j_call: TRBJ1-1
cdr3_aa: CASSPGQGWNTEAFF
cdr3_nt: TGCGCCAGCAGCCCCGGACAGGGGTGGAACACTGAAGCTTTCTTT

clone_size: few
d_call: TRBD1
v_call: TRBV19
j_call: TRBJ1-5
cdr3_aa: CASSTTGNQPQHF
cdr3_nt: TGTGCCAGTAGTACGACAGGGAATCAGCCCCAGCATTTT

clone_size: -
d_call: TRBD2
v_call: TRBV6-1
j_call: TRBJ2-5
cdr3_aa: CASSVSSGGAWETQYF
cdr3_nt: TGTGCCAGCAGTGTAAGCAGCGGGGGGGCCTGGGAGACCCAGTACTTC

clone_size: -
d_call: TRBD1
v_call: TRBV18
j_call: TRBJ1-2
cdr3_aa: CASSPSLEGQGAGSYTF
cdr3_nt: TGTGCCAGCTCACCGTCCCTCGAGGGACAGGGGGCCGGTAGCTACACCTTC

clone_size: -
d_call: TRBD1
v_call: TRBV7-8
j_call: TRBJ1-1
cdr3_aa: CASSLWTGTVLNTEAFF
cdr3_nt: TGTGCCAGCAGCCTTTGGACAGGGACGGTCCTAAACACTGAAGCTTTCTTT

clone_size: once
d_call: TRBD2
v_call: TRBV4-3
j_call: TRBJ2-7
cdr3_aa: CASSQRASGNYEQYF
cdr3_nt: TGCGCCAGCAGCCAAAGGGCTAGCGGGAACTACGAGCAGTACTTC

clone_size: -
d_call: -
v_call: TRBV27
j_call: TRBJ1-5
cdr3_aa: CASSFLRDLSNQPQHF
cdr3_nt: TGTGCCAGCAGTTTTCTGCGGGACCTGAGCAATCAGCCCCAGCATTTT

clone_size: few
d_call: -
v_call: TRBV2
j_call: TRBJ2-1
cdr3_aa: CASSYGQYNEQFF
cdr3_nt: TGTGCCAGCAGTTATGGACAGTACAATGAGCAGTTCTTC

clone_size: -
d_call: -
v_call: TRBV30
j_call: TRBJ2-3
cdr3_aa: CAWSVDRESTDTQYF
cdr3_nt: TGTGCCTGGAGTGTTGACCGGGAGAGCACAGATACGCAGTATTTT

clone_size: few
d_call: -
v_call: TRBV18
j_call: TRBJ1-1
cdr3_aa: CASSPPGSRAEAFF
cdr3_nt: TGTGCCAGCTCACCACCCGGTTCCAGGGCTGAAGCTTTCTTT

clone_size: -
d_call: TRBD1
v_call: TRBV4-3
j_call: TRBJ1-1
cdr3_aa: CASSQDPQGANTEAFF
cdr3_nt: TGCGCCAGCAGCCAAGATCCCCAGGGGGCGAACACTGAAGCTTTCTTT

clone_size: -
d_call: TRBD1
v_call: TRBV2
j_call: TRBJ1-4
cdr3_aa: CASRTGLNEKLFF
cdr3_nt: TGTGCCAGCCGGACAGGCCTTAATGAAAAACTGTTTTTT

clone_size: -
d_call: TRBD2
v_call: TRBV5-4
j_call: TRBJ2-3
cdr3_aa: CASRVLAGGPEITDTQYF
cdr3_nt: TGTGCCAGCAGGGTTTTAGCGGGGGGGCCGGAGATCACAGATACGCAGTATTTT

clone_size: -
d_call: TRBD1
v_call: TRBV7-6
j_call: TRBJ1-2
cdr3_aa: CASSLVAGGGGYGYTF
cdr3_nt: TGTGCCAGCAGCTTAGTGGCAGGGGGTGGAGGCTATGGCTACACCTTC

clone_size: -
d_call: -
v_call: TRBV6-5
j_call: TRBJ2-2
cdr3_aa: CASSDLLESGELFF
cdr3_nt: TGTGCCAGCAGTGATCTATTGGAGTCCGGGGAGCTGTTTTTT